This T cell receptor (beta chain) comes out of a study of shared clonotypes between healthy human individuals. Looking at the study overall: The donor group consisted of a couple of women and a few men, aged 18 to 49.

Points on this clone: Its antigen is not identified.

Whole-study results and caveats: Estimated clonotype richness was generally higher in naive than memory subsets.

Trimming at V came to 0 bases and at J to 7 bases, leaving 6 bases not matched to a gene. Germline V lookup: CDR1 SGHRS, CDR2 YFSETQ. This CDR3 is built from 15 residues. Study donors comprised healthy, HIV-negative adults devoid of recent acute infection or vaccination. Sequencing used immunoSEQ multiplex PCR; TCRdb keeps in-frame clones, though not all of them. In the table there are 850,000 to 1,200,000 clones, roughly 80% of which are singletons. Sequences were obtained from memory CD4+ T cells sorted from blood. Noted subset: CD45RA-negative fraction. The sequence came from a man aged 18 to 29 in good health. This sequence joins TRBV5-1 and TRBJ2-2, with 7 nucleotides matching TRBD2. CDR3 DNA: TGCGCCAGCAGCTTGGATGTCAGGGAGGGCGGGGAGCTGTTTTTT. Residues: CASSLDVREGGELFF.